Below, 8 T cell receptor beta chains from the same sample are listed, as sequenced in a study of regulatory T cells in long-lasting Graves disease. Noted time point: newly diagnosed GD, antithyroid drugs for less than 3 months. With RNA extracted from PBMCs as input, the TCR library was made. In building TCR beta libraries, iRepertoire HTBI primers were used together with Arm-PCR of CDR3 regions. Each CDR3 protein gets one entry after TCRdb re-called the multiplex PCR reads with MiXCR. The repertoire holds about 420,000 distinct CDR3 sequences, with about 17% as singletons. These same records also appear under a second study, on T cells in Graves' hyperthyroidism and ophthalmopathy.

The sample here was peripheral blood mononuclear cells (PBMCs), taken at new diagnosis, from a patient treated with antithyroid drugs. The receptors derive from a woman between 18 and 30 years old with Graves disease.

This sequence joins TRBV7-2 and TRBJ2-1; D is possibly TRBD2 (5 bases). The CDR3 consists of 13 residues. Per the germline V gene, CDR1 is SGHTA and CDR2 is FQGNSA. Trimming shortened V by 1 base and J by 9 bases, and 10 bases separated the two germline ends. Here the CDR3 reads CASSLGPGSEQFF. DNA for the CDR3: TGTGCCAGCAGCTTAGGCCCTGGGAGTGAGCAGTTCTTC.

The table lists this clonotype with a few counts. V usage is TRBV4-1 and J usage is TRBJ1-6; D is uncertain. The CDR3 sequence is 13 residues long. The V and J ends lost 2 bases and 8 bases respectively, with 7 bases between them. CDR1 and CDR2 (germline): MGHRA, YSYEKL. CDR3 sequence: CASSQFKDSPLHF. CDR3 nucleotide sequence: TGCGCCAGCAGCCAATTTAAGGATTCACCCCTCCACTTT.

The sample holds a few counts of this clonotype. The chain joins TRBV7-9 to TRBJ1-4; D remains unclear. CDR1 is SEHNR and CDR2 is FQNEAQ in the germline V gene (reference sequence). V was pared by 6 bases and J by 6 bases, with 14 bases between. This CDR3 contains 14 residues. In DNA, the CDR3 is TGTGCCAGCAGTCCACGGCGAGCGGATGAAAAACTGTTTTTT. Translating gives CASSPRRADEKLFF.

The chain combines TRBV4-1 with TRBJ2-7; the D is unclear. V was cut by 0 bases and J by 0 bases, with 18 bases left in between. The CDR3 loop spans 18 amino acids. Germline CDR1 and CDR2: MGHRA and YSYEKL. The CDR3: CASSQESRESAHSYEQYF. As DNA, the CDR3 is TGCGCCAGCAGCCAAGAAAGTAGAGAAAGCGCTCACTCCTACGAGCAGTACTTC.

This clonotype was detected many times. The J gene is TRBJ2-5, the V gene TRBV12-3 or TRBV12-4; D unclear. V lost 6 bases and J lost 7, with 15 bases in between. This CDR3 region has 13 residues. The CDR3 loop reads CASSPSPVRTQYF. As DNA, the CDR3 is TGTGCCAGCAGCCCGAGTCCCGTACGGACCCAGTACTTC.

This clonotype was detected ten times or more. This sequence joins TRBV12-3 or TRBV12-4 and TRBJ2-1; 10 nucleotides align to TRBD2. The CDR3 loop spans 15 amino acids. The trim removed 6 bases at V and 4 bases at J, leaving 6 bases unmatched. This chain's CDR3 is CASRLTSGKYNEQFF. The CDR3 DNA is TGTGCCAGCAGGCTTACTAGCGGGAAGTACAATGAGCAGTTCTTC.

In this sample, this clonotype turned up many times. The rearrangement joins TRBV20-1 to TRBJ2-7; 15 bases match TRBD2. CDR3 length: 17 amino acids. Germline assignment: CDR1 DFQATT and CDR2 SNEGSKA (reference sequence). J lost 2 bases, V lost 4 bases, and 9 bases had no gene match. The CDR3 DNA sequence: TGCAGTGCTAACCCCGCGGGACTAGCGGGAGGAACCTACGAGCAGTACTTC. Translation: CSANPAGLAGGTYEQYF.

This clonotype was counted at least ten times. This chain connects TRBV7-9 to TRBJ2-2; D is perhaps TRBD1 (5 bases). From germline, CDR1 is SEHNR and CDR2 FQNEAQ (reference sequence). The CDR3 has 14 amino acids. V dropped 6 bases and J dropped 5 bases, with 13 bases sitting between them. CDR3 in DNA: TGTGCCAGCAGGAAAGGGGAAGCGACCGGGGAGCTGTTTTTT. Its protein product is CASRKGEATGELFF.